This T cell receptor beta chain was sequenced for a study of shared clonotypes between healthy human individuals. Points from the study as a whole: The sharing of about 5.3% of naive CD4 clonotypes was seen across several donors. Naive subsets generally exceeded memory subsets in estimated richness.

About 30,000 T cell genomes, or about 0.2 ug DNA, went into the sorted-subset replicate PCRs. Data came from immunoSEQ multiplex PCR; TCRdb stores just in-frame clones and leaves some out. The sample carries 1.5 million to 2.5 million clones, less than 95% recorded once. The germline V gene has CDR1 MNHEY and CDR2 SVGAGI. Trimming at V came to 2 bases and at J to 6 bases, leaving 2 bases not matched to a gene. CDR3 length: 13 amino acids. In the naive CD8 group, cells lacked CD45RO and were positively selected for CCR7, so terminally differentiated effector memory CD45RA+ cells were left out. Donors had no recently reported acute infections or vaccinations and were HIV-negative. On this clone: No antigen is known for it.

This rearrangement joins TRBV6-5 to TRBJ2-7, with 9 nucleotides matching TRBD1. This receptor was identified in a man between 18 and 29 years old in good health. Specimen: naive CD8+ T cells sorted from blood. CDR3 loop: CASSYRTGAEQYF. In DNA form, the CDR3 reads TGTGCCAGCAGTTACCGGACAGGGGCCGAGCAGTACTTC.